These T cell receptor beta chains were read from a single sample in a study of control samples from healthy donors and cancer patients. Profiled with immunoSEQ multiplex PCR; TCRdb holds only in-frame clones, not every one. The sample shows tens of thousands of clones, roughly 89% of them seen only once. Sample: PBMCs. The receptors originated from a woman in her forties or fifties with colorectal cancer. Both conserved end residues are part of each CDR3. The D gene is left open where the match is weak. The size field is filled for only some rows; it gives once, few, many or a size class.

d_gene	j_gene	abundance	v_gene	CDR3nt	CDR3aa
-	TRBJ1-1	-	TRBV2	TGTGCCAGCACCGGACCGTACAAAAGCACTGAAGCTTTCTTT	CASTGPYKSTEAFF
TRBD1	TRBJ2-1	-	TRBV28	TGTGCCAGCAGGTCCGACAGGGGGAGCTACAATGAGCAGTTCTTC	CASRSDRGSYNEQFF
TRBD1	TRBJ2-1	-	TRBV24-1	TGTGCCACCAGTGACCCCGGGACAGGGGGACAGGGTGAGCAGTTCTTC	CATSDPGTGGQGEQFF
-	TRBJ1-1	-	TRBV6-2/TRBV6-3	TGTGCCAGCAGTTACTTGCCCAGGGTCACTGAAGCTTTCTTT	CASSYLPRVTEAFF
-	TRBJ1-6	once	TRBV2	TGTGCCAGCAGTGAAGCGCTTGCGGGGGGCTGGTCACCCCTCCACTTT	CASSEALAGGWSPLHF
-	TRBJ2-3	once	TRBV6-5	TGTGCCAGCAGTCCCGTTAAGGATACGCAGTATTTT	CASSPVKDTQYF
-	TRBJ2-2	-	TRBV5-6	TGTGCCAGCAGCCCGTCAGGGGGGGTCGGGGAGCTGTTTTTT	CASSPSGGVGELFF
TRBD1	TRBJ1-4	-	TRBV6-5	TGTGCCAGCAGTTTACACAGGGGGCGCACTAATGAAAAACTGTTTTTT	CASSLHRGRTNEKLFF
TRBD1	TRBJ1-3	-	TRBV7-8	TGTGCCAGCAGCCGAGGACAGGGTGAAAACACCATATATTTT	CASSRGQGENTIYF
-	TRBJ1-1	-	TRBV10-2	TGCGCCAGCAGTGAACATAGGGGATGGCCTGAAGCTTTCTTT	CASSEHRGWPEAFF
-	TRBJ2-1	-	TRBV21-1	TGTGCCAGCAGCAAAGAAGGAAAGGGATCCAATGAGCAGTTCTTC	CASSKEGKGSNEQFF
-	TRBJ1-5	-	TRBV2	TGTGCCAGTTCAGGGGAGCAGCCCCAGCATTTT	CASSGEQPQHF
-	TRBJ2-5	-	TRBV21-1	TGTGCCAGCAGCAAAGTAGTCTTACTGGGGTCTAGCGGGGGAGGAGAGACCCAGTACTTC	CASSKVVLLGSSGGGETQYF
-	TRBJ2-1	-	TRBV15	TGTGCCACCGGTCACCAGGGGTACAATGAGCAGTTCTTC	CATGHQGYNEQFF
-	TRBJ2-6	-	TRBV7-9	TGTGCCAGCAGCTTACAGGGGACTGGGGCCAACGTCCTGACTTTC	CASSLQGTGANVLTF
-	TRBJ2-4	-	TRBV6-1	TGTGCCAGCAGTGACCGGACAGTCAAAAACATTCAGTACTTC	CASSDRTVKNIQYF
TRBD1	TRBJ1-1	-	TRBV28	TGTGCCAGCAACCGAAGGACAGGGAGGGGCACTGAAGCTTTCTTT	CASNRRTGRGTEAFF
-	TRBJ1-1	-	TRBV12-3/TRBV12-4	TGTGCCAGCAGTTTCTCAGGTTTGGCTGAAGCTTTCTTT	CASSFSGLAEAFF
-	TRBJ2-3	-	TRBV7-2	TGTGCCAGCAGCTTAGGTGTTATCACAGATACGCAGTATTTT	CASSLGVITDTQYF
-	TRBJ1-6	once	TRBV2	TGTGCCAGCCGAGGACCATATAATTCACCCCTCCACTTT	CASRGPYNSPLHF
TRBD2	TRBJ2-3	-	TRBV7-3	TGTGCCAGCAGTTTTAGCGGGGGGCCGCAGTATTTT	CASSFSGGPQYF
-	TRBJ1-1	-	TRBV3-1/TRBV3-2	TGTGCCAGCAGCCCCCTGAGGGGTGGGGACACTGAAGCTTTCTTT	CASSPLRGGDTEAFF
TRBD2	TRBJ2-2	-	TRBV4-3	TGCGCCAGCAGCCAAGATAGCGGGCTAGCGGGGGGGCAAGGCGGGGAGCTGTTTTTT	CASSQDSGLAGGQGGELFF
TRBD2	TRBJ2-3	-	TRBV9	TGTGCCAGCACTGGACTAGCGGGGGGAGATACGCAGTATTTT	CASTGLAGGDTQYF
-	TRBJ1-1	-	TRBV4-3	TGCGCCAGCAAATGGAAAGGGGGGAACACTGAAGCTTTCTTT	CASKWKGGNTEAFF
-	TRBJ1-2	-	TRBV6-5	TGTGCCAGCAGTCAAACGGACGGTTTCTATGGCTACACCTTC	CASSQTDGFYGYTF
TRBD2	TRBJ2-1	-	TRBV10-3	TGTGCCATCAGTGATTCGACTAGCAGTGATGAGCAGTTCTTC	CAISDSTSSDEQFF
-	TRBJ2-2	-	TRBV6-5	TGTGCCAGCTCCCCGCCGGGCTCCACCGGGGAGCTGTTTTTT	CASSPPGSTGELFF
-	TRBJ1-6	-	TRBV6-6	TGTGCCAGCAGTACCCAAAATTCACCCCTCCACTTT	CASSTQNSPLHF
-	TRBJ2-1	-	TRBV27	TGTGCCAGCAGTTTATCAGCAGGGACGTCCTACAATGAGCAGTTCTTC	CASSLSAGTSYNEQFF
-	TRBJ1-2	-	TRBV4-1	TGCGCCAGCAGCCAAGATCCGGCTAACTATGGCTACACCTTC	CASSQDPANYGYTF
TRBD1	TRBJ2-6	-	TRBV5-1	TGCGCCAGCAGCTTGGGAGGGACAGGGTATACCTGGGCCAACGTCCTGACTTTC	CASSLGGTGYTWANVLTF
-	TRBJ1-2	once	TRBV7-2	TGTGCCAGCAGCTTATCGGCAGCTAACTATGGCTACACCTTC	CASSLSAANYGYTF
TRBD1	TRBJ1-1	-	TRBV7-8	TGTGCCAGCAGCTCGGACAGGGGGCTGACTGAAGCTTTCTTT	CASSSDRGLTEAFF
TRBD1	TRBJ2-1	-	TRBV6-4	TGTGCCAGCAGTGTGGTCAGGGGGAATGAGCAGTTCTTC	CASSVVRGNEQFF
-	TRBJ2-1	few	TRBV14	TGTGCCAGCAGCCAAAGCTACAATGAGCAGTTCTTC	CASSQSYNEQFF
-	TRBJ1-4	-	TRBV7-9	TGTGCCAGCAGCTTAACAACTGACGAAAAACTGTTTTTT	CASSLTTDEKLFF
-	TRBJ1-1	-	TRBV19	TGTGCCAGTATCCCACAATGGGGCGGGGGGACTGAAGCTTTCTTT	CASIPQWGGGTEAFF
-	TRBJ2-3	-	TRBV28	TGTGCCAGCAGCCTGTCTACAGGGAATCTTGGGGGCACAGATACGCAGTATTTT	CASSLSTGNLGGTDTQYF
-	TRBJ1-3	-	TRBV7-9	TGTGCCAGCAGCTTAGACGGACTTTCTGGAAACACCATATATTTT	CASSLDGLSGNTIYF
-	TRBJ1-3	once	TRBV12-3/TRBV12-4	TGTGCCAGCCTCCCCCCCAGGGGAAACACCATATATTTT	CASLPPRGNTIYF
TRBD2	TRBJ2-5	-	TRBV6-6	TGTGCCAGCAGGACCGGGACTAGGTACGAGACCCAGTACTTC	CASRTGTRYETQYF
-	TRBJ1-4	once	TRBV19	TGTGCCAGTAGTACCCATCGGGGGGGCCTAAATGAAAAACTGTTTTTT	CASSTHRGGLNEKLFF
-	TRBJ2-2	once	TRBV7-2	TGTGCCAGCAGCTTTAGTTGGGCGAACACCGGGGAGCTGTTTTTT	CASSFSWANTGELFF
-	TRBJ1-2	-	TRBV3-1/TRBV3-2	TGTGCCAGCAGCACACCAGGGTCGTACGGTCGGTATGGCTACACCTTC	CASSTPGSYGRYGYTF
-	TRBJ1-1	-	TRBV23-1	TGCGCCAGCAGTCAATCGGGCCAGGGATGTATCACTGAAGCTTTCTTT	CASSQSGQGCITEAFF
-	TRBJ1-6	-	TRBV6-5	TGTGCCAGCAGTATCGGGGCAGGCACCAATTCACCCCTCCACTTT	CASSIGAGTNSPLHF